This entry is about one TCR beta chain. Other DNA sequences in this specimen translate into the identical CDR3. This record belongs to a study of shared clonotypes between healthy human individuals. Germline assignment: CDR1 SGHAT and CDR2 FQNNGV. The CDR3 has 13 residues. The V end lost 5 bases, the J end lost 5 bases, and 12 bases lay between the germline ends. TCRdb's copy holds only in-frame clones and misses some; the assay was immunoSEQ multiplex PCR. The profile shows about 1 million clones, 75% of them singletons. Material: memory CD4+ T cells sorted from blood. Indicated subset: CD45RA-negative fraction. The TCR comes from a man aged 18 to 29 in good health. The V gene is TRBV11-2, the J gene TRBJ1-2; the D is unclear. The CDR3 DNA follows: TGTGCCAGCAGCCCGGCGGGTGAATATGGCTACACCTTC. It translates to CASSPAGEYGYTF. Variable domain in full (rest from reference TRBV11-2 and TRBJ1-2): EAGVAQSPRYKIIEKRQSVAFWCNPISGHATLYWYQQILGQGPKLLIQFQNNGVVDDSQLPKDRFSAERLKGVDSTLKIQPAKLEDSAVYLCASSPAGEYGYTFGSGTRLTVV.